This T cell receptor beta chain is from a study of blood T cell repertoires in COVID-19. Study context: Spain, Italy and the United States supplied samples that represented acute and convalescent COVID-19. Sources were T cells, B-cell-depleted T cells, or PBMCs; the material itself was cDNA or gDNA.

Looked up from germline, CDR1 is ENHRY and CDR2 is SYGVKD. CDR3 length: 14 residues. Between the trimmed V and J ends, which lost 7 bases and 0 bases, there was a span of 9 bases. This clone came up once. Original processing methods: Reference gene primer amplification gave nucleated cell count estimates. Clones were sequenced by immunoSEQ multiplex PCR, and TCRdb holds only the in-frame ones, with some missing. V, J and clone size reflect that table, while D and trimming were determined from the DNA. This table holds around 150,000 clones, more than 80% found once. The specimen sequenced was peripheral blood. The chain joins TRBV10-3 to TRBJ1-4; D gene unclear. This clonotype originated in a man aged 70-80 years with acute or convalescent COVID-19. CDR3 loop: CAIKGGTTNEKLFF. In nucleotides, the CDR3 is TGTGCCATCAAGGGAGGGACAACTAATGAAAAACTGTTTTTT.